Given below is one TCR beta chain in context. This sample stems from a study of lymphopenia after photon versus proton radiotherapy. Assay used: immunoSEQ multiplex PCR; TCRdb lists only in-frame clones, some missing. The data hold about 25,000 clones, with roughly 86% observed a single time. Trimming removed 2 bases from V and 3 bases from J, with 11 bases in between. Looked up from germline, CDR1 is WSHSY and CDR2 is SAAADI. The CDR3 spans 15 residues. The chain recombines TRBV10-2 with TRBJ2-1; no firm D call. This TCR derives from a man aged 45-60 years with gastric cancer. The starting material was peripheral blood, obtained from a patient treated with photon-based radiotherapy. In DNA form, the CDR3 reads TGCGCCAGCAGTGAGCGGACCATCAGCTACAATGAGCAGTTCTTC. Protein product: CASSERTISYNEQFF.